This T cell receptor beta chain was retrieved from a study of blood T cell repertoires in COVID-19. Overall study context: Sources were T cells, B-cell-depleted T cells, or PBMCs; the material itself was cDNA or gDNA.

Profiling relied on immunoSEQ multiplex PCR, and the TCRdb table lists in-frame clones only, not all of them. This sample has fewer than 400,000 clones, with 85% to 90% found just once. This clone is a singleton in its sample. The germline V gene has CDR1 KGHSH and CDR2 LQKENI. With 3 bases removed from V and 3 bases from J, the gap between germline ends came to 8 bases. This CDR3 has 14 residues. The sequence came from a woman aged 45-60 years who had recovered from COVID-19. The chain carries TRBV18 and TRBJ1-4; no firm D call. Sample: PBMCs or T cells enriched from blood (not recorded which). This chain's CDR3 is CASSPRRSNEKLFF. Here the CDR3 DNA reads TGTGCCAGCTCACCTCGGCGGTCTAATGAAAAACTGTTTTTT.